This record covers a single T cell receptor beta chain. The germline V and J ends were trimmed by 3 bases and 15 bases, with 15 bases remaining between them. The length of the CDR3 is 13 residues. CDR1 is LNHDA, CDR2 SQIVND, per germline (reference sequence). This specimen comes from a study of regulatory and conventional T cells in RAG deficiency. The sorted conventional CD4+ T cells were CD25-low and CD127-high, with genomic DNA sequenced. Measured with immunoSEQ multiplex PCR; TCRdb has only the in-frame clones, and not every one. The profile shows tens of thousands of clones, approximately 96% of them singletons. The sample was also linked to a second study, of regulatory T cells. That study adds: Amplification used 52 TRBV primers and 13 TRBJ primers.

The sample was CD25- CD4+ T cells sorted from blood. The chain combines TRBV19 with TRBJ2-6, with D possibly being TRBD2 (6 bases). This TCR came from a human donor in good health. The CDR3 sequence: CASSIRDGGGLTF. DNA of the CDR3: TGTGCCAGTAGTATCCGGGACGGGGGTGGCCTGACTTTC.